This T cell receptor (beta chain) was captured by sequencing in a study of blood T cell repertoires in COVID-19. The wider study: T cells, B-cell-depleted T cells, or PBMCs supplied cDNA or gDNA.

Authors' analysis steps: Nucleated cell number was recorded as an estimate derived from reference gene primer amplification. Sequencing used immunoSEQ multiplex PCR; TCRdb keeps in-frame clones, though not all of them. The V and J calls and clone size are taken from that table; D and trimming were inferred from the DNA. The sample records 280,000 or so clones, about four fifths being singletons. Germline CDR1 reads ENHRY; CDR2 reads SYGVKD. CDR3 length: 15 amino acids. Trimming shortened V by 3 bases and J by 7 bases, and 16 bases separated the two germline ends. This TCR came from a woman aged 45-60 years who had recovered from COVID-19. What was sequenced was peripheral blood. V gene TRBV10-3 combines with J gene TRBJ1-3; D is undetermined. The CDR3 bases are TGTGCCATCAGTGACACAGTCTTGGTTCGGAACACCATATATTTT. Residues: CAISDTVLVRNTIYF.